This T cell receptor (beta chain) originates from a study of OX40 agonist ivuxolimab in advanced cancers. The overall study: Prior anti-PD-1, anti-PD-L1 or anti-CTLA-4 therapy did not bar entry, and 40% to 45% had some. Partial responses occurred in three patients (one hepatocellular carcinoma, two cutaneous melanoma). Study-wide points: Compared with CD4+, CD8+ T cells on average had more expanded clones. At 0.1 to 3.0 mg/kg, clonal expansion of CD4+ and CD8+ blood T cells had occurred by week 6.

Per the germline V gene, CDR1 is MDHEN and CDR2 is SYDVKM. Trimming took 3 bases from V and 0 from J, leaving 15 bases between them. This CDR3 has 17 residues. The repertoire was sequenced with immunoSEQ multiplex PCR; TCRdb's copy has only in-frame clones and lacks some. This sample yields 70,000 to 85,000 clones, of which around nine tenths are seen a single time; about 5.9% belongs to the top ten. Of note for this clone: Its antigen is as yet unknown.

The chain employs TRBV28 and TRBJ1-5; D is perhaps TRBD1 (6 bases). This receptor was identified in an adult with an advanced solid tumor such as melanoma, head and neck, liver or kidney cancer. Here the sequenced sample was CD4+ or CD8+ T cells sorted from blood, taken in a trial of the OX40 agonist ivuxolimab. The CDR3 DNA sequence: TGTGCCAGCAGTTTCGGGAGGGGGACGTATAGCAATCAGCCCCAGCATTTT. Encoded protein: CASSFGRGTYSNQPQHF.